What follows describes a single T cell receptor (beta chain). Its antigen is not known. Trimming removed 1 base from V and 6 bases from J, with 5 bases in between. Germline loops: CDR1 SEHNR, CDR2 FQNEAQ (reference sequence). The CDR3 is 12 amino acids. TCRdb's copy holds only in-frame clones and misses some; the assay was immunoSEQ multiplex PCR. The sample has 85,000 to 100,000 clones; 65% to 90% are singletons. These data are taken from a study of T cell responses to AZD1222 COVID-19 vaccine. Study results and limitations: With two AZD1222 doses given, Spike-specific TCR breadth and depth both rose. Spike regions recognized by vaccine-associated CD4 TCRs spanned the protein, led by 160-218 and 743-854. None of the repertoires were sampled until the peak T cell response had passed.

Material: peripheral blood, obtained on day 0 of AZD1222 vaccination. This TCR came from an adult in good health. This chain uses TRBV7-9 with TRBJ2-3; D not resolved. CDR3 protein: CASSLDFDTQYF. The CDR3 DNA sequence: TGTGCCAGCAGCTTAGACTTCGATACGCAGTATTTT.